These T cell receptor beta chains were read from a single sample in a study of T cells in Graves' hyperthyroidism and ophthalmopathy. TCRdb used MiXCR to reprocess the multiplex PCR reads, holding one entry per CDR3 protein. The sample shows roughly 350,000 distinct CDR3 sequences, approximately 13% of them seen only once. The sample consisted of blood. The receptors come from a woman aged 40-49 years with Graves' ophthalmopathy. CDR3s include the opening cysteine and the closing phenylalanine or tryptophan. A D gene is named only where the DNA matches it firmly. Some rows mark clone size as missing; the rest say once, few, many or name a class of expanded clone.

abundance | j_gene | d_gene | v_gene | CDR3nt | CDR3aa
many | TRBJ1-2 | NA | TRBV20-1 | TGCAGTGCTAGAGACAAGGGCAGACTCTATGGCTACACCTTC | CSARDKGRLYGYTF
many | TRBJ2-2 | NA | TRBV27 | TGTGCCAGCACCCCCGCGTGGGGCGGGGAGCTGTTTTTT | CASTPAWGGELFF
many | TRBJ2-3 | TRBD1 | TRBV7-2 | TGTGCCAGCAGCTTAGTGGGACAGAGACTTGCAGATACGCAGTATTTT | CASSLVGQRLADTQYF
many | TRBJ2-5 | NA | TRBV27 | TGTGCCAGCAGTTTAACTCCAGACCAAGAGACCCAGTACTTC | CASSLTPDQETQYF
once | TRBJ2-3 | TRBD1 | TRBV20-1 | TGCAGTGCTAGAGCCTCGGGACAGGGGGGAGCAGATACGCAGTATTTT | CSARASGQGGADTQYF
many | TRBJ1-2 | TRBD1 | TRBV7-9 | TGTGCCAGCAGCTTGACAGGGGGCGAGGATGGCTACACCTTC | CASSLTGGEDGYTF
NA | TRBJ2-7 | TRBD2 | TRBV28 | TGTGCCAGCAGTTTTGGGGCTAGCGGGGGAACCTACGAGCAGTACTTC | CASSFGASGGTYEQYF
many | TRBJ1-5 | NA | TRBV10-3 | TGTGCCATCAGTGAGTCGGGTCTGGAAGGCAATCAGCCCCAGCATTTT | CAISESGLEGNQPQHF
few | TRBJ2-7 | NA | TRBV27 | TGTGCCAGCAGTTTAGGTAAGGACGACGAGCAGTACTTC | CASSLGKDDEQYF
many | TRBJ1-5 | NA | TRBV2 | TGTGCCAGCAGTGACCTTTTGAATCAGCCCCAGCATTTT | CASSDLLNQPQHF
many | TRBJ2-7 | TRBD2 | TRBV7-2 | TGTGCCAGCAGCCAGGGGACTAGCCTTAGCGAGCAGTACTTC | CASSQGTSLSEQYF
few | TRBJ1-2 | NA | TRBV19 | TGTGCCAGTAGTATAGATCCTGGTAAGGGCTACACCTTC | CASSIDPGKGYTF
NA | TRBJ1-4 | TRBD1 | TRBV7-9 | TGTGCCAGCAGCACCATTCGGGACAGGGATGAAAAACTGTTTTTT | CASSTIRDRDEKLFF
many | TRBJ2-7 | NA | TRBV20-1 | TGCAGTGCTAGAGATCTCGGGAAACACTACGAGCAGTACTTC | CSARDLGKHYEQYF
many | TRBJ2-2 | NA | TRBV2 | TGTGCCAGCAGTGGGACGAGGGACACCGGGGAGCTGTTTTTT | CASSGTRDTGELFF
many | TRBJ1-4 | NA | TRBV2 | TGTGCCAGCAGTCTAGGGGCGCGAGGAAAACTGTTTTTT | CASSLGARGKLFF
many | TRBJ2-1 | NA | TRBV24-1 | TGTGCCACCAGTGAGGCCGGGAACACCTACAATGAGCAGTTCTTC | CATSEAGNTYNEQFF
NA | TRBJ2-2 | NA | TRBV28 | TGTGCCACCCCGTCTGGCCCCACCGGGGAGCTGTCTTTT | CATPSGPTGELSF
NA | TRBJ2-7 | NA | TRBV27 | TGTGCCAGCAGTTTAGGGGGAACCCCTTTTTACGAGCAGTACTTC | CASSLGGTPFYEQYF
few | TRBJ1-6 | NA | TRBV20-1 | TGCAGTGCTAGAGATGGAGGCCTATCCTCCACCCTCCACTTT | CSARDGGLSSTLHF